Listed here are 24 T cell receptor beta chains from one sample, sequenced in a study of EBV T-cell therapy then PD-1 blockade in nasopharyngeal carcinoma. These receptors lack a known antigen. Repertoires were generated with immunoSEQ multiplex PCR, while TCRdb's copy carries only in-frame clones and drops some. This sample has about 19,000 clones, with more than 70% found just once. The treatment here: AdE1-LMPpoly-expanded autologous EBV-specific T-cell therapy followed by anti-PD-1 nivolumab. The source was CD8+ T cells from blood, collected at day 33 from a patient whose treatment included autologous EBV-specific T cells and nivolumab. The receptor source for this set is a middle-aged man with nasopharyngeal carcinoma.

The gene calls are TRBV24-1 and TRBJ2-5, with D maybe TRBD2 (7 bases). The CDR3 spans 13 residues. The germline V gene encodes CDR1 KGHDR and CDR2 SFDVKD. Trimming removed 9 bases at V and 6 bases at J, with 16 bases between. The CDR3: CATSGGPRKTQYF. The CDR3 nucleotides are TGTGCCACCTCGGGGGGCCCCCGAAAGACCCAGTACTTC.

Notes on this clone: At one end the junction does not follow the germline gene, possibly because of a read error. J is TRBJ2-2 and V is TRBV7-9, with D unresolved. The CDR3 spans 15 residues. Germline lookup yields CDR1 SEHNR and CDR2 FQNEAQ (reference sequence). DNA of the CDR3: TGTACCAGCAGCCCACTTGGTGAGACCACCGGGGAGCTGTTTTTT. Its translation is CTSSPLGETTGELFF.

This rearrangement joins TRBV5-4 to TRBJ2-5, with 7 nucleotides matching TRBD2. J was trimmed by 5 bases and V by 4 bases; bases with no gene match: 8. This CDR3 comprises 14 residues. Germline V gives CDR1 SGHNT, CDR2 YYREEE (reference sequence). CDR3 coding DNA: TGTGCCAGCAGCGATCTGGGAGGGGAGGAGACCCAGTACTTC. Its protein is CASSDLGGEETQYF. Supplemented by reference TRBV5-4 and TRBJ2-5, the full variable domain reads ETGVTQSPTHLIKTRGQQVTLRCSSQSGHNTVSWYQQALGQGPQFIFQYYREEENGRGNFPPRFSGLQFPNYSSELNVNALELDDSALYLCASSDLGGEETQYFGPGTRLLVL.

CDR3: CASSLVAPLGPNEQFF. The CDR3 nucleotides are TGTGCCAGCAGCTTAGTAGCCCCCTTAGGGCCTAATGAGCAGTTCTTC. The chain recombines TRBV7-2 with TRBJ2-1; no clear D. In germline, CDR1 is SGHTA, CDR2 FQGNSA. The CDR3 loop spans 16 amino acids. Trimming removed 1 base from V and 7 bases from J, with 17 bases in between.

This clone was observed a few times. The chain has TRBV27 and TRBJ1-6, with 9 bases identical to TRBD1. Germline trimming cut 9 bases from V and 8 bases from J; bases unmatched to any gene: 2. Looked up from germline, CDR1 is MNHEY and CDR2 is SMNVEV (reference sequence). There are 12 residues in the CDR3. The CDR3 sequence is CASGTGYSPLHF. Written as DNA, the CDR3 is TGTGCCAGTGGGACAGGGTATTCACCCCTCCACTTT.

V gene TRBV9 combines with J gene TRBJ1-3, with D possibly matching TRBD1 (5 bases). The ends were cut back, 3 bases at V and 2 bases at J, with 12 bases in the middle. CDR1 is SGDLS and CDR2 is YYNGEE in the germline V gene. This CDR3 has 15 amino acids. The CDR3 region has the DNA TGTGCCAGCAGCGCCCATTGGGGGGCTGGAAACACCATATATTTT. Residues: CASSAHWGAGNTIYF. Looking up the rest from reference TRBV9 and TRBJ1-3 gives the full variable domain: DSGVTQTPKHLITATGQRVTLRCSPRSGDLSVYWYQQSLDQGLQFLIQYYNGEERAKGNILERFSAQQFPDLHSELNLSSLELGDSALYFCASSAHWGAGNTIYFGEGSWLTVV.

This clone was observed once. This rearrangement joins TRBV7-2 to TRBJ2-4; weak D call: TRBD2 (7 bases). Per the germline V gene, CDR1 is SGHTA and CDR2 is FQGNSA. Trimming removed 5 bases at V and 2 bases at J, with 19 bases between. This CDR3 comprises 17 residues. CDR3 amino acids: CASSPKKGGPTKNIQYF. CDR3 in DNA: TGTGCCAGCAGCCCAAAAAAGGGGGGGCCAACCAAAAACATTCAGTACTTC.

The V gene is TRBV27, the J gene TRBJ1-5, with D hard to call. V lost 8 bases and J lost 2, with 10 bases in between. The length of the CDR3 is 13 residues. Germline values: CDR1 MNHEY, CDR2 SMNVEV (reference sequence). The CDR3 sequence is CASALMGNQPQHF. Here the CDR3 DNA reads TGTGCCAGCGCCCTGATGGGCAATCAGCCCCAGCATTTT.

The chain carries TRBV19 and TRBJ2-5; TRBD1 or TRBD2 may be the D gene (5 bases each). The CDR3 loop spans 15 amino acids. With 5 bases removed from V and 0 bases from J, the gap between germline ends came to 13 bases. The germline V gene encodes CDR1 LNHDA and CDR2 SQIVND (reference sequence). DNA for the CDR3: TGTGCCAGTAGTTTCGGGACCGGGTACCAAGAGACCCAGTACTTC. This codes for CASSFGTGYQETQYF.

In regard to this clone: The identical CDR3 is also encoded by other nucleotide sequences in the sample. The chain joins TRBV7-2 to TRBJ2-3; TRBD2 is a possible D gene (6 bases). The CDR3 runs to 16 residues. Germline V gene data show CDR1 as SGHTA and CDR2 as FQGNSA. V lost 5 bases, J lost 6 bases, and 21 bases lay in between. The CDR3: CASSLGLGGLLDTQYF. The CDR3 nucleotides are TGTGCCAGCAGCCTAGGCCTCGGGGGACTCTTGGATACGCAGTATTTT.

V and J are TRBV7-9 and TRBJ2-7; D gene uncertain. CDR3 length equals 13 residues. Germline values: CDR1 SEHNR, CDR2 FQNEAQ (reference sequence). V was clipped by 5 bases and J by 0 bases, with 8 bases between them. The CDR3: CASSPQSSYEQYF. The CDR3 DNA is TGTGCCAGCAGCCCACAGAGCTCCTACGAGCAGTACTTC.

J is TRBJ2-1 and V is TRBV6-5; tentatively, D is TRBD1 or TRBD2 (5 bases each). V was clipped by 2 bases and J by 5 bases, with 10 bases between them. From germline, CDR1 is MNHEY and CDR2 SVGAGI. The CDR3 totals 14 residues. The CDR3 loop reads CASSYEGPHNEQFF. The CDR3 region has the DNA TGTGCCAGCAGTTACGAGGGGCCTCACAATGAGCAGTTCTTC.

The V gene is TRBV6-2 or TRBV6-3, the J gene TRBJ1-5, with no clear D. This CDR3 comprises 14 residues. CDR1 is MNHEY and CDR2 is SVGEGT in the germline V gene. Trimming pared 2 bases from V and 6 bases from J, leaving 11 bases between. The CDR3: CASSYGLEGQPQHF. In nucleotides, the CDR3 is TGTGCCAGCAGTTACGGGTTAGAAGGTCAGCCCCAGCATTTT.

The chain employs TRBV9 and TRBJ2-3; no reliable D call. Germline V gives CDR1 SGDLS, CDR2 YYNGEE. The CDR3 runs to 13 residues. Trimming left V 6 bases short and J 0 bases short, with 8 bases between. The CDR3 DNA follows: TGTGCCAGCACAGCGTTTAGCACAGATACGCAGTATTTT. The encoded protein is CASTAFSTDTQYF. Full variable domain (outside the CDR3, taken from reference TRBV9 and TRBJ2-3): DSGVTQTPKHLITATGQRVTLRCSPRSGDLSVYWYQQSLDQGLQFLIQYYNGEERAKGNILERFSAQQFPDLHSELNLSSLELGDSALYFCASTAFSTDTQYFGPGTRLTVL.

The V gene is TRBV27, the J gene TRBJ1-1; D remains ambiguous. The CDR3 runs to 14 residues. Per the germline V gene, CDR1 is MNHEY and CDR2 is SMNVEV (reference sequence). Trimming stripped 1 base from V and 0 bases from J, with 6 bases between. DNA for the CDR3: TGTGCCAGCAGTTTATGGGCCATGAACACTGAAGCTTTCTTT. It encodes CASSLWAMNTEAFF.

In DNA, the CDR3 is TGTGCCAGCAGTGAATCAGGGGAGCCCAGCGAGCAGTACTTC. Protein: CASSESGEPSEQYF. V and J are TRBV6-1 and TRBJ2-7; D may be TRBD1 (6 bases). Germline V gives CDR1 MNHNS, CDR2 SASEGT. The germline V and J ends were trimmed by 2 bases and 6 bases, with 14 bases remaining between them. This CDR3 has 14 residues.

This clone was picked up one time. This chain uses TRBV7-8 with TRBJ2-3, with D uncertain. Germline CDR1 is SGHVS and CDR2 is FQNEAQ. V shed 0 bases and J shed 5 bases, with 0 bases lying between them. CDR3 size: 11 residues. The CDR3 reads CASSLADTQYF. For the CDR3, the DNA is TGTGCCAGCAGCTTAGCAGATACGCAGTATTTT.

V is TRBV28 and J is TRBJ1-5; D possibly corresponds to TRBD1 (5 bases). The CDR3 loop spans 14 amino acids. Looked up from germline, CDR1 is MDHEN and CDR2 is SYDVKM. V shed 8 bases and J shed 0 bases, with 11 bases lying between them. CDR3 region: CASEEGYSNQPQHF. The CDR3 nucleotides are TGTGCCAGCGAAGAGGGGTATAGCAATCAGCCCCAGCATTTT.

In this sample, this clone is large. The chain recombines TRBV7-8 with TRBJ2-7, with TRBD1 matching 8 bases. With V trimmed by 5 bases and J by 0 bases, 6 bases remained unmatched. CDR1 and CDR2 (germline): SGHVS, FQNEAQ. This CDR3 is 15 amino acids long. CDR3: CASSARQGPSYEQYF. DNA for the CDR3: TGTGCCAGCAGCGCACGACAGGGGCCCTCCTACGAGCAGTACTTC.

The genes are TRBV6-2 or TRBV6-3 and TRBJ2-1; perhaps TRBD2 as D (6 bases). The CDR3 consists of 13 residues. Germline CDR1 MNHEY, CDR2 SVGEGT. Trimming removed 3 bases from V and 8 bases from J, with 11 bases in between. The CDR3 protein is CASSYGGRYEQFF. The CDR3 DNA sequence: TGTGCCAGCAGTTATGGAGGGAGGTATGAGCAGTTCTTC.

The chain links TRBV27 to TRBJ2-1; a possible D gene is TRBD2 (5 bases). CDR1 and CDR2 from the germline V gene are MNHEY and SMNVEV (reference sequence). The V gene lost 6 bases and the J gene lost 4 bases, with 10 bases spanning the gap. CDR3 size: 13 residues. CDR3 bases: TGTGCCAGCAGGCGAACTAGTTACAATGAGCAGTTCTTC. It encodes CASRRTSYNEQFF.

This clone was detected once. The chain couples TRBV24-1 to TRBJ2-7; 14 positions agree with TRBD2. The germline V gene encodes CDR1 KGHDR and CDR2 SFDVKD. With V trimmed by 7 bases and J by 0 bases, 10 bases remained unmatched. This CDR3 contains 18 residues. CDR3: CATSSGTSGGTHSYEQYF. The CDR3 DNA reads TGTGCCACCAGCTCCGGGACTAGCGGGGGCACTCACTCCTACGAGCAGTACTTC.

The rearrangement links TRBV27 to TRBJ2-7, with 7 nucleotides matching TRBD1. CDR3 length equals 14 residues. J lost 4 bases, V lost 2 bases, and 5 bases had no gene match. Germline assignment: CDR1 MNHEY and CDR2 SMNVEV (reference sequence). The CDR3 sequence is CASSLPGQIYEQYF. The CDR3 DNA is TGTGCCAGCAGTTTACCGGGACAGATTTACGAGCAGTACTTC.

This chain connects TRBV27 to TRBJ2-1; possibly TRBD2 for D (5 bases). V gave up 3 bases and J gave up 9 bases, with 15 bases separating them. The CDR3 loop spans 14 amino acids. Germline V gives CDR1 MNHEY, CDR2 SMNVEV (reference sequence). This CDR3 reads CASSFGLSRGEQFF. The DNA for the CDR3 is TGTGCCAGCAGTTTTGGCCTCTCACGGGGTGAGCAGTTCTTC.